This T cell receptor (beta chain) derives from a study of blood T cell repertoires in COVID-19. From germline, CDR1 is SSHAT and CDR2 FNYEAQ (reference sequence). The CDR3 sequence is 13 residues long. Generated by immunoSEQ multiplex PCR, the TCRdb table keeps only in-frame clones and is missing some. The sample has roughly 190,000 clones; around 85% are singletons. As to this clone: The junction differs from germline at one of its ends, possibly a read error.

This TCR came from a woman aged 45-59 years with acute or convalescent COVID-19. The chain employs TRBV7-7 and TRBJ1-1; TRBD1 aligns across 9 bases. Sequenced: peripheral blood. The DNA of the CDR3 is TGTGCTAGCAGCGCGGGACAGGGCACTGAAGCTTTCTTT. This encodes CASSAGQGTEAFF.